Reported below is one T cell receptor beta chain. The antigen is not known. These data are taken from a study of cytomegalovirus exposure and HLA in healthy donors. Study in general: Tens of millions of unique TCR sequences came from HLA-typed donors in an early release. Study outcomes and limitations: HLA-A and HLA-B allele assignments for most subjects were reportedly predicted accurately using TCR beta sequences. Analyzed later, most CMV-associated TCR beta chains appeared HLA-restricted.

This CDR3 has 16 residues. CDR1 LNHDA and CDR2 SQIVND come from the germline V gene (reference sequence). Trimming shortened V by 4 bases and J by 0 bases, and 10 bases separated the two germline ends. PCR involved 60 Vbeta and 13 Jbeta primers. Profiled with immunoSEQ multiplex PCR; TCRdb holds only in-frame clones, not every one. This table lists around 100,000 clones. The sequence came from a man in his fifties in good health and CMV-seronegative. Source material: PBMCs. The genes are TRBV19 and TRBJ2-6, with D possibly TRBD1 on 5 matching bases. CDR3 in DNA: TGTGCCAGTAGTACGGACACCTTCTCTGGGGCCAACGTCCTGACTTTC. As protein: CASSTDTFSGANVLTF. Complete variable domain (other parts from reference TRBV19 and TRBJ2-6): DGGITQSPKYLFRKEGQNVTLSCEQNLNHDAMYWYRQDPGQGLRLIYYSQIVNDFQKGDIAEGYSVSREKKESFPLTVTSAQKNPTAFYLCASSTDTFSGANVLTFGAGSRLTVL.